This T cell receptor (beta chain) was identified in a study of human T cells and chemical hapten exposure. With 4 bases removed from V and 4 bases from J, the gap between germline ends came to 10 bases. There are 13 residues in the CDR3. This clonotype appeared many times. Time point here: patch test 2, 6 weeks after DPC sensitization. Noted treatment: therapeutic diphenylcyclopropenone sensitization with weekly scalp DPC. TCRdb ran MiXCR on the RACE reads and lists one entry per CDR3 protein. This sample has over 130,000 distinct CDR3 sequences, with 10% to 15% found just once. The starting material was whole blood, obtained in connection with sensitization to the hapten diphenylcyclopropenone (DPC). The rearrangement uses TRBV12-3 or TRBV12-4 and TRBJ1-2, with D perhaps TRBD1 (6 bases). The origin of this receptor is a woman aged 45-59 years with alopecia areata. Some clones in this sample may be carry-over from other donors' samples. As DNA, the CDR3 is TGTGCCAGCAGTTCACAGGGCGGCTATGGCTACACCTTC. Protein sequence: CASSSQGGYGYTF.